The rows below give T cell receptor beta chains drawn from one sample of a study of shared clonotypes between healthy human individuals. The assay was immunoSEQ multiplex PCR, and TCRdb's table has in-frame clones only and misses some. The sample carries about 1 million clones, 65% to 80% recorded once. The specimen sequenced was memory CD4+ T cells sorted from blood. Receptors originate from a man aged 18-30 years in good health. CDR3s leave out the opening cysteine and the closing phenylalanine or tryptophan.

>TRBJ2-2|TRBV27
ASSLLKNGELF
>TRBJ2-2|TRBV7-3
ASSLSSMANTGELF
>TRBJ1-2|TRBV28
ASSFRGRGGYT
>TRBJ1-1|TRBV28
ASRRGVGAF
>TRBJ2-1|TRBV7-9
ASSPNGQPYNEQF
>TRBJ1-2|TRBV5-1
ASRPGTGGNYGYT
>TRBJ2-7|TRBV5-1
ASSLSSGTLNYEQY
>TRBJ1-4|TRBV14
ASSPGGTTNEKLF
>TRBJ2-2|TRBV12-5
ASGPGLAGSGELF
>TRBJ1-2|TRBV6-5
ASSPGTGGYGYT
>TRBJ2-2|TRBV30
APKSDYNTGELF
>TRBJ2-3|TRBV6-6
ASSYSPVSTDTQY
>TRBJ2-4|TRBV30
AWSRLAGGLAKNIQY
>TRBJ2-4|TRBV5-1
ASSPEQGASIQY
>TRBJ1-1|TRBV5-4
ASSLSGGHSEAF
>TRBJ2-1|TRBV5-1
ASSRTSGGTYNEQF
>TRBJ2-3|TRBV30
AWRVARTDTQY
>TRBJ2-3|TRBV7-2
ATKGRGAVDTQY
>TRBJ1-1|TRBV5-1
ASSVGQMNTEAF
>TRBJ2-3|TRBV7-3
ASSLSGRGLPTDTQY
>TRBJ2-7|TRBV2
ASSSGQNSYEQY
>TRBJ1-5|TRBV29-1
SVEDGIGQPQH
>TRBJ1-3|TRBV27
ASRPWTGAGNTIY
>TRBJ1-2|TRBV18
ASSPPGQSALYGYT
>TRBJ1-2|TRBV29-1
SVVPGGIYGYT
>TRBJ2-5|TRBV29-1
SVNRGRAETQY
>TRBJ2-5|TRBV7-9
ASSLAARWGGGETQY
>TRBJ2-7|TRBV19
ASSYGTGGSYEQY
>TRBJ2-5|TRBV2
ASSGLAGGVETQY
>TRBJ2-7|TRBV19
ASNIAGYEQY
>TRBJ1-2|TRBV28
ASSLLSGQDFGYT
>TRBJ1-2|TRBV19
ASSSRDRQSGYT
>TRBJ1-6|TRBV18
ASSPQALAPLH
>TRBJ2-3|TRBV2
ASSVGGLSTDTQY
>TRBJ1-6|TRBV30
AWRKIPNSPLH
>TRBJ1-1|TRBV30
AWREGDPGTTEAF
>TRBJ1-6|TRBV7-9
ASSLGSENSPLH
>TRBJ1-3|TRBV30
AWKGPGYTIY
>TRBJ2-7|TRBV5-6
ASSRGQGKSYEQY
>TRBJ2-5|TRBV5-1
ASSPGWGTQETQY
>TRBJ2-5|TRBV11-3
ASSLGDLETQY
>TRBJ1-6|TRBV5-1
ASSFSEQGPNSPLH
>TRBJ1-4|TRBV5-6
ASSLVVDESFNEKLF
>TRBJ2-2|TRBV7-9
ADTPAELNTGELF
>TRBJ1-5|TRBV15
ATSRDALLWDRGLNSNQPQH
>TRBJ2-5|TRBV30
ACTSGGIQETQY
>TRBJ2-5|TRBV7-8
ASSLARRGLAGVTGQETQY
>TRBJ2-1|TRBV11-3
ASSLEGTSPYNEQF
>TRBJ2-7|TRBV18
ASRAPSYEQY
>TRBJ2-3|TRBV10-2
ASSESWAGPRTDTQY
>TRBJ1-5|TRBV7-2
ASSLRGPQH
>TRBJ2-2|TRBV4-3
ASSQEGGSTGELF